A single sample is the source of the 2 T cell receptor beta chains below, sequenced in a study of T cells after yellow fever vaccination. TCRdb reanalysed the 5' RACE reads using MiXCR and keeps one entry per CDR3 protein. The sample has some 32,000 distinct CDR3 sequences; 6% to 8.5% are singletons. This material consisted of PBMCs, either bulk or a sorted T-cell subset (CD4+, CD8+, memory, or dextramer-sorted; not recorded which), taken on the day of the first yellow fever vaccination. The receptor set was obtained from a man in his late teens or twenties who received the YFV17D yellow fever vaccine.

Many counts were recorded for this clonotype. The chain carries TRBV9 and TRBJ2-2, with 8 bases fitting TRBD2. CDR1 is SGDLS, CDR2 YYNGEE, per germline. Trimming removed 4 bases from V and 0 bases from J; junction bases left unmatched: 5. This CDR3 is 16 amino acids long. The chain's CDR3 is CASSHPAGANTGELFF. CDR3 in DNA: TGTGCCAGCAGCCACCCAGCGGGGGCGAACACCGGGGAGCTGTTTTTT. The full variable domain, rest sourced from reference TRBV9 and TRBJ2-2, is DSGVTQTPKHLITATGQRVTLRCSPRSGDLSVYWYQQSLDQGLQFLIQYYNGEERAKGNILERFSAQQFPDLHSELNLSSLELGDSALYFCASSHPAGANTGELFFGEGSRLTVL.

This clonotype showed up many times. The chain uses TRBV12-3 or TRBV12-4 and TRBJ1-4, with TRBD1 identical over 8 bases. This CDR3 comprises 13 residues. J gave up 7 bases and V 5 bases, and 3 bases lay outside the gene matches. The CDR3 region is CASSRTGPEKLFF. The CDR3 coding sequence is TGTGCCAGCAGTCGGACAGGGCCTGAAAAACTGTTTTTT.